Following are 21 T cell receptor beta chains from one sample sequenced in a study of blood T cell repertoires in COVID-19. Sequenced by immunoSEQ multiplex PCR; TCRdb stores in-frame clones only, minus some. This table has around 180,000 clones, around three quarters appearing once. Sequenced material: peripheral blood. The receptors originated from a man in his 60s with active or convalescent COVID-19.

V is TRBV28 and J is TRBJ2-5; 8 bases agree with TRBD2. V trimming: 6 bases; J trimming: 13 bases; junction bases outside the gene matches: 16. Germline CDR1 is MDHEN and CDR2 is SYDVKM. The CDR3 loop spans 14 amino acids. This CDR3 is CASSTRGTGRDGYF. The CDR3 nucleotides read TGTGCCAGCAGCACCCGGGGCACCGGGAGGGATGGGTACTTC.

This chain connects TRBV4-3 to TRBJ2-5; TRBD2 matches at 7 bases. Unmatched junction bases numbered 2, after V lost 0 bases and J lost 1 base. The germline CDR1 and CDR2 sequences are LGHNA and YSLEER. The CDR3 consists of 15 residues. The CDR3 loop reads CASSQEGGSQETQYF. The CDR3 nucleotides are TGCGCCAGCAGCCAAGAGGGAGGGTCCCAAGAGACCCAGTACTTC.

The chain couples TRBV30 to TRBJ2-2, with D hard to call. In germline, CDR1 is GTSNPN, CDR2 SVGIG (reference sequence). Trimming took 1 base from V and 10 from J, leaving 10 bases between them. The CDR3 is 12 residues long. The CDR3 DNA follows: TGTGCCTGGAGTGGTAATGAGGAGGAGCTGTTTTTT. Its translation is CAWSGNEEELFF.

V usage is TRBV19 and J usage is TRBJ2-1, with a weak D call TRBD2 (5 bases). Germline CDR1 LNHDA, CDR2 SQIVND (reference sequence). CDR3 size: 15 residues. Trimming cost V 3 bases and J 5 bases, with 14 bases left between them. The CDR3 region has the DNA TGTGCCAGTAGTATTTTGGCGGGTGCGGACAATGAGCAGTTCTTC. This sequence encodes CASSILAGADNEQFF.

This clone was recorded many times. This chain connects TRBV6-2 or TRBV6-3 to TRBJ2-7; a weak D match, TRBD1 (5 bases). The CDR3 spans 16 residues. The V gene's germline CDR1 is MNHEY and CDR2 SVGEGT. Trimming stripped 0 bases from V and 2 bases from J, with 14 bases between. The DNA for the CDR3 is TGTGCCAGCAGTTACTCACCTGAAGGGGTTCCCTACGAGCAGTACTTC. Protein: CASSYSPEGVPYEQYF.

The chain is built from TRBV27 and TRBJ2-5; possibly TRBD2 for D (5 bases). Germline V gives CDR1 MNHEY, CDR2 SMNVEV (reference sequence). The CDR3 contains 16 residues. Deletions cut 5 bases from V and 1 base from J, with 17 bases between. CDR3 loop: CASSLLLGSSQETQYF. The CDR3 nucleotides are TGTGCCAGCAGTCTCTTACTAGGGTCCTCCCAAGAGACCCAGTACTTC.

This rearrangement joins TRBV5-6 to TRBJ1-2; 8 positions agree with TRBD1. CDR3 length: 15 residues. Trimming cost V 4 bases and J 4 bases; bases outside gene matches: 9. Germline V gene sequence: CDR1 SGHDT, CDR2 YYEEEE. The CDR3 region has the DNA TGTGCCAGCAGCACGACAGGGGAAGGAGGCTATGGCTACACCTTC. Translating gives CASSTTGEGGYGYTF.

CDR3 protein: CASSLDLSEQFF. The CDR3 DNA reads TGTGCCAGCAGCTTAGATCTATCAGAGCAGTTCTTC. The chain uses TRBV11-2 and TRBJ2-1; D is uncertain. Trimming took off 0 bases at V and 10 bases at J, with 7 bases between the two ends. There are 12 residues in the CDR3. Germline CDR1 and CDR2: SGHAT and FQNNGV. Supplemented by reference TRBV11-2 and TRBJ2-1, the full variable domain reads EAGVAQSPRYKIIEKRQSVAFWCNPISGHATLYWYQQILGQGPKLLIQFQNNGVVDDSQLPKDRFSAERLKGVDSTLKIQPAKLEDSAVYLCASSLDLSEQFFGPGTRLTVL.

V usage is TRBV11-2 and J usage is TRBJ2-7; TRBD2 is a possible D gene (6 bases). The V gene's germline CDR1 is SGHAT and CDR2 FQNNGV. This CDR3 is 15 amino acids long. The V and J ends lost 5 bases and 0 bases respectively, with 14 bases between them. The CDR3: CASSPLGGSSYEQYF. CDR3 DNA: TGTGCCAGCAGCCCCTTGGGGGGTAGCTCCTACGAGCAGTACTTC.

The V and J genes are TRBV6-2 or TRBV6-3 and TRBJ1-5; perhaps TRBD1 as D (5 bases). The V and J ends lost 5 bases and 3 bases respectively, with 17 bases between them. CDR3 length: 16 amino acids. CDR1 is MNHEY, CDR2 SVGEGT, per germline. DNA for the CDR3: TGTGCCAGCAGTCCAATGACAGCACCGAACAATCAGCCCCAGCATTTT. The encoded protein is CASSPMTAPNNQPQHF.

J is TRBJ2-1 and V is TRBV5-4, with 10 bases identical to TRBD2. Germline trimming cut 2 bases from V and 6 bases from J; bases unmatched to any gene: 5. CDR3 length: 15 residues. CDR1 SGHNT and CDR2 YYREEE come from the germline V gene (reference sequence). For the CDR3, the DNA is TGTGCCAGCAGCTTACCTAGCGGGAGTATCAATGAGCAGTTCTTC. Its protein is CASSLPSGSINEQFF.

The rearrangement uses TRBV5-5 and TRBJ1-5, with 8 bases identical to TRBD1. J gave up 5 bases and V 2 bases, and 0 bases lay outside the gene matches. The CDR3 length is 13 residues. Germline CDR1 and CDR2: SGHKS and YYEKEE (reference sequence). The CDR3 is CASSLQGDQPQHF. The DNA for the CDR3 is TGTGCCAGCAGCTTACAGGGGGATCAGCCCCAGCATTTT.

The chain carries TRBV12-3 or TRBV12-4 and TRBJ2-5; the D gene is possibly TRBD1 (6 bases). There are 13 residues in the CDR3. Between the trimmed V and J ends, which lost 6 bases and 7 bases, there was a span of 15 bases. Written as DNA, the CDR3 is TGTGCCAGCAGCTCCACAGGGCCGGGGACCCAGTACTTC. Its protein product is CASSSTGPGTQYF.

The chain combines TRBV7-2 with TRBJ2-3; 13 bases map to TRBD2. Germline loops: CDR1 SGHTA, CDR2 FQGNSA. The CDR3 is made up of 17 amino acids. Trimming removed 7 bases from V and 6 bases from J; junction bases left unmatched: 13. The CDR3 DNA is TGTGCCAGCACCATGGGAAGGGGACTAGCGGGAATGGATACGCAGTATTTT. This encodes CASTMGRGLAGMDTQYF.

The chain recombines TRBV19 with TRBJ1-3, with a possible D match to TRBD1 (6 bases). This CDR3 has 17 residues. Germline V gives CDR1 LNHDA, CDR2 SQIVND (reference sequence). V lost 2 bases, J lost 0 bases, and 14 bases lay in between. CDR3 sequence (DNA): TGTGCCAGTAGTATACGGACAGCCTTTACCTCTGGAAACACCATATATTTT. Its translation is CASSIRTAFTSGNTIYF.

CDR3 DNA sequence: TGTGCCTGGAGGCTGACAGGGTTCTATGGCTACACCTTC. Protein sequence: CAWRLTGFYGYTF. J is TRBJ1-2 and V is TRBV30; 7 nucleotides line up with TRBD1. CDR1 and CDR2 (germline): GTSNPN, SVGIG (reference sequence). CDR3 length equals 13 residues. V lost 3 bases, J lost 4 bases, and 5 bases stayed unmatched.

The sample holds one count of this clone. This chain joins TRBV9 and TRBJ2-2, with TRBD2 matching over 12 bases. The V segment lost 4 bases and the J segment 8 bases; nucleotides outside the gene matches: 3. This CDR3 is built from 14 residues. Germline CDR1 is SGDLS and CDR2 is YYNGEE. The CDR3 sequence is CASSLGLAGGELFF. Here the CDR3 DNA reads TGTGCCAGCAGCCTCGGACTAGCGGGGGGGGAGCTGTTTTTT.

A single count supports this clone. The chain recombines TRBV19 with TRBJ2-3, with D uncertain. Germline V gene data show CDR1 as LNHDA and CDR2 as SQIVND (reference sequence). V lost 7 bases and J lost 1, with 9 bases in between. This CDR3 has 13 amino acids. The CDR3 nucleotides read TGTGCCAGTAATAAACTCGGCACAGATACGCAGTATTTT. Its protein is CASNKLGTDTQYF.

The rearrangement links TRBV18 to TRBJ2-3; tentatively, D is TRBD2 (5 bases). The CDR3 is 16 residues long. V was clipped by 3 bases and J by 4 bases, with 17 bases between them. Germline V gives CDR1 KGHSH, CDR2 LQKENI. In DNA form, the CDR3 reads TGTGCCAGCTCACCGTCTAGCCCTGGGTCCGCAGATACGCAGTATTTT. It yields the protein CASSPSSPGSADTQYF.

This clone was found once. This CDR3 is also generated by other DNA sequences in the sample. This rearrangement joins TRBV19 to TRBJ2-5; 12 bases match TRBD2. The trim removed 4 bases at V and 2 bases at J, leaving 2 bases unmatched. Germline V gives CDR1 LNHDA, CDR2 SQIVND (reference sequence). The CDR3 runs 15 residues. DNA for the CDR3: TGTGCCAGTAGTACCGGACTAGCGGGGCAAGAGACCCAGTACTTC. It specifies CASSTGLAGQETQYF. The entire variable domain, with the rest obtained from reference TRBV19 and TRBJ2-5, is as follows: DGGITQSPKYLFRKEGQNVTLSCEQNLNHDAMYWYRQDPGQGLRLIYYSQIVNDFQKGDIAEGYSVSREKKESFPLTVTSAQKNPTAFYLCASSTGLAGQETQYFGPGTRLLVL.

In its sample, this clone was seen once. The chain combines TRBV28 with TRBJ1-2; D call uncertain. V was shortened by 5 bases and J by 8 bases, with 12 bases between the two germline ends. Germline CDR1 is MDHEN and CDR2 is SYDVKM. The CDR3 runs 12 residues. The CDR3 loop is CASSKTPEGYTF. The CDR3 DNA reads TGTGCCAGCAGTAAAACTCCCGAGGGCTACACCTTC.